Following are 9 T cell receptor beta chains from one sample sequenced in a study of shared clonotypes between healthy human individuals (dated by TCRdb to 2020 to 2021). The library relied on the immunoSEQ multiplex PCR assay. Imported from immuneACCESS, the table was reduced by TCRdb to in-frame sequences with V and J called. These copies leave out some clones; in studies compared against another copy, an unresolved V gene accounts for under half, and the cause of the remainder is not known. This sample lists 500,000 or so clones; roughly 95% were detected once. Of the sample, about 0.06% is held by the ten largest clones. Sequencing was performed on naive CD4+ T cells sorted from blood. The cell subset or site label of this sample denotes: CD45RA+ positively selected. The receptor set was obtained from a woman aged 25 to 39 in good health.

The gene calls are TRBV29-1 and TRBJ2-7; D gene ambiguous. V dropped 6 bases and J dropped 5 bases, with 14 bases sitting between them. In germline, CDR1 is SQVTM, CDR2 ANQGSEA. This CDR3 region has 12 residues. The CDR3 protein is CSVETAYHEQYF. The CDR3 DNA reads TGCAGCGTAGAAACGGCGTATCACGAGCAGTACTTC.

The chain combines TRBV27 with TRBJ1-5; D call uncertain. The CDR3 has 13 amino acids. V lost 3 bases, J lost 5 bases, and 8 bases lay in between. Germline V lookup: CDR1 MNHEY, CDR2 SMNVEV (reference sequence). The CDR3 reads CASSFRVHQPQHF. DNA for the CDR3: TGTGCCAGCAGTTTCAGAGTCCATCAGCCCCAGCATTTT.

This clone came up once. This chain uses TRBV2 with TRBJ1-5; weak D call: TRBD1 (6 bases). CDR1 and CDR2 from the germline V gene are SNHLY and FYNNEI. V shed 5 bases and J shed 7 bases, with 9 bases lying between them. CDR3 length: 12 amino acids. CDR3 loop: CASSQGRQPQHF. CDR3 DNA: TGTGCCAGCAGTCAGGGGCGGCAGCCCCAGCATTTT.

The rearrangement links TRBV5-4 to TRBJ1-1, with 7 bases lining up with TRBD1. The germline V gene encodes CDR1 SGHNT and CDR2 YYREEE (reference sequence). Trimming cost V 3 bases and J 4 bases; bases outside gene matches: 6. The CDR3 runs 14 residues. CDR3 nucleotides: TGTGCCAGCAGCTCACAGGGGAAGGGCACTGAAGCTTTCTTT. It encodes CASSSQGKGTEAFF.

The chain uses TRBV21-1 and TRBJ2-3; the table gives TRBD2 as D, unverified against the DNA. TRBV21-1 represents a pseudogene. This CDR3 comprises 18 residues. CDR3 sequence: CASSNAPGTSAGWYTQYF. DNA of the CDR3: TGTGCCAGCAGCAACGCTCCCGGGACTAGCGCGGGATGGTATACGCAGTATTTT.

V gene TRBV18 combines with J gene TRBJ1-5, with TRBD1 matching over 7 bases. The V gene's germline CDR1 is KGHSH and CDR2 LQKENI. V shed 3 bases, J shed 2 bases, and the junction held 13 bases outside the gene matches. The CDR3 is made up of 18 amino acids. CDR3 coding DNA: TGTGCCAGCTCACCTCGTCCTCCGAGGCAGGGGGGCAATCAGCCCCAGCATTTT. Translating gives CASSPRPPRQGGNQPQHF.

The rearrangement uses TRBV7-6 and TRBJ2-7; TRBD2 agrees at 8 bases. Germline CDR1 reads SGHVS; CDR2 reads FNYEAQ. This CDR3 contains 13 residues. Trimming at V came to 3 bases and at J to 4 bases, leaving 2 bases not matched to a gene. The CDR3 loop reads CASSFSGSYEQYF. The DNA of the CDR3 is TGTGCCAGCAGCTTCAGCGGGAGTTACGAGCAGTACTTC. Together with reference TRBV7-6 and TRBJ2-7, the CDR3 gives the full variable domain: GAGVSQSPRYKVTKRGQDVALRCDPISGHVSLYWYRQALGQGPEFLTYFNYEAQQDKSGLPNDRFSAERPEGSISTLTIQRTEQRDSAMYRCASSFSGSYEQYFGPGTRLTVT.

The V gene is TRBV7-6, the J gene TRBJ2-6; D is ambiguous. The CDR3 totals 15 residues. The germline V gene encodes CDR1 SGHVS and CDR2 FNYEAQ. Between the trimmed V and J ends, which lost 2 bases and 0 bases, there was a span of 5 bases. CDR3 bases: TGTGCCAGCAGCTTATGGGGCTCTGGGGCCAACGTCCTGACTTTC. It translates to CASSLWGSGANVLTF.

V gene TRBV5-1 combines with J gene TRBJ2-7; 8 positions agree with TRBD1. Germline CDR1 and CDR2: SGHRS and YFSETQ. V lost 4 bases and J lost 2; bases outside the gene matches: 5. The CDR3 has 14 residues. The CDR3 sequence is CASSPGQDPYEQYF. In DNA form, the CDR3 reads TGCGCCAGCAGCCCGGGACAGGACCCCTACGAGCAGTACTTC.